This TCR beta chain was obtained from a study of shared clonotypes between healthy human individuals. Study-wide results and limits: Unshared clonotypes carried lower generation probabilities than those common to all four donors. It was observed that about 5% of naive CD4 clonotypes were shared across a few donors.

Per germline, CDR1 ENHRY and CDR2 SYGVKD. The trim removed 2 bases at V and 6 bases at J, leaving 11 bases unmatched. This CDR3 region has 16 residues. As to this clone: Its target is not known.

Naive CD8 cells lacked CD45RO and underwent positive selection for CCR7, leaving out terminally differentiated effector memory CD45RA+ cells. Per the study methods: ImmunoSEQ output held junction-only sequences without quality scores, so filtering differed. Method: immunoSEQ multiplex PCR; TCRdb's copy keeps in-frame clones and lacks some. V, J and clone size were drawn from that table, and D and trimming were deduced from the DNA. This table has about 2 million clones, about 95% appearing once. The specimen sequenced was naive CD8+ T cells sorted from blood. The chain links TRBV10-3 to TRBJ2-7, with 9 bases lining up with TRBD1. This sequence was found in a man younger than 35 in good health. CDR3 loop: CAISETPGTGRVEQYF. The CDR3 DNA reads TGTGCCATCAGTGAGACCCCCGGGACAGGGCGAGTCGAGCAGTACTTC.